The 3 T cell receptor beta chains reported below all come from one sample, sequenced in a study of OX40 agonist ivuxolimab in advanced cancers. TCRdb's table, derived via immunoSEQ multiplex PCR, lists solely in-frame clones and lacks some. Altogether some 17,000 clones are present, under 85% being singletons, with the ten largest covering 12%. Sequenced material: CD4+ or CD8+ T cells sorted from blood, taken in a trial of the OX40 agonist ivuxolimab. The receptors shown here come from an adult with an advanced solid tumor such as melanoma, head and neck, liver or kidney cancer.

DNA of the CDR3: TGTGCCAGCAGCCAAGTTTCTGTTTTGGGGATAGATACGCAGTATTTT. This sequence encodes CASSQVSVLGIDTQYF. The genes are TRBV14 and TRBJ2-3; D is ambiguous. CDR1 and CDR2 from the germline V gene are SGHDN and FVKESK. CDR3 length: 16 amino acids. Trimming took 1 base from V and 5 from J, leaving 16 bases between them.

The V call is TRBV5-1, the J call TRBJ2-7, with D possibly being TRBD1 (6 bases). The CDR3 is 13 amino acids. Germline V CDR1 and CDR2: SGHRS, YFSETQ. Trimming left V 0 bases short and J 6 bases short, with 10 bases between. The CDR3, as DNA: TGCGCCAGCAGCTTGGCACAGGGCCCCGAGCAGTACTTC. Translated: CASSLAQGPEQYF.

This chain links TRBV27 with TRBJ2-3; 7 bases match TRBD1. This CDR3 is built from 14 residues. Germline V gives CDR1 MNHEY, CDR2 SMNVEV (reference sequence). J lost 3 bases, V lost 6 bases, and 6 bases had no gene match. Written as DNA, the CDR3 is TGTGCCAGCAGCGACAGGGTGGAGACAGATACGCAGTATTTT. Its translation: CASSDRVETDTQYF.